This T cell receptor beta chain was documented in a study of blood T cell repertoires in COVID-19. Study-wide context: T cells, B-cell-depleted T cells, or PBMCs supplied cDNA or gDNA.

Repertoires were generated with immunoSEQ multiplex PCR, while TCRdb's copy carries only in-frame clones and drops some. Of tens of thousands of clones in the sample, around four fifths were seen once. The junction had 6 bases not matched to a gene; V was cut back by 2 bases and J by 4 bases. Germline V gives CDR1 SGHRS, CDR2 YFSETQ. The CDR3 is made up of 15 amino acids. The rearrangement uses TRBV5-1 and TRBJ1-3, with 7 bases lining up with TRBD1. This clonotype was sampled from a man between 50 and 59 years old with acute or convalescent COVID-19. Input material: peripheral blood. CDR3 nucleotides: TGCGCCAGCAGCTTTGGGGGGACAGAGGGAAACACCATATATTTT. Its translation: CASSFGGTEGNTIYF.